The source of this TCR beta chain is a study of blood T cells in healthy people across ages. Together with a sample-barcoded 5' primer, a J-beta primer mix was included in a second PCR lasting 7 to 11 cycles. Using its own MiXCR run on the 5' RACE reads, TCRdb lists one record per CDR3 protein. The sample lists more than 1,000,000 distinct CDR3 sequences, almost 25% occurring once. All donors came from Russia, were Caucasian and healthy, and spanned ages about 6 to 95. In germline, CDR1 is MDHEN, CDR2 SYDVKM. V lost 3 bases to trimming and J lost 2 bases, with 13 bases between them. This CDR3 region has 16 residues. This sample was shared with a second study, whose subject was T cells of mothers and their children. That source notes: There were over 9 million TCR beta CDR3 reads from each mother and a few million from each child.

J is TRBJ2-2 and V is TRBV28; D is undetermined. Source material: blood. The sequence derives from a girl aged 2-9 years in good health. The CDR3 bases are TGTGCCAGCAGTTTCCTAATGGTGGGAAACACCGGGGAGCTGTTTTTT. Protein: CASSFLMVGNTGELFF.